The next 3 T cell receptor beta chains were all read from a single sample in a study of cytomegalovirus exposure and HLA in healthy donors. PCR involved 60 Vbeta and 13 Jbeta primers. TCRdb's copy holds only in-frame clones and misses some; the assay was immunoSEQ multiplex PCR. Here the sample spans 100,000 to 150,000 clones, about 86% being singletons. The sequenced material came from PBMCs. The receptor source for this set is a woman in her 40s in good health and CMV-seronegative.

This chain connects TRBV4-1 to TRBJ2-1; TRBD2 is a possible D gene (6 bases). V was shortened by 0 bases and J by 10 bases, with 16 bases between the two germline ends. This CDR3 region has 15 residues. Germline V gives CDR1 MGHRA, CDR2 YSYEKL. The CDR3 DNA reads TGCGCCAGCAGCCAAGATGGACGGGAGTGGGGGGAGCAGTTCTTC. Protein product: CASSQDGREWGEQFF.

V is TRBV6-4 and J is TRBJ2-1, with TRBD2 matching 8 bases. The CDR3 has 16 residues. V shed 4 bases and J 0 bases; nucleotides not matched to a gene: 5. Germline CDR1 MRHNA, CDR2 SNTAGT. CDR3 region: CASSVDGGASYNEQFF. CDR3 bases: TGTGCCAGCAGTGTTGACGGGGGGGCCTCCTACAATGAGCAGTTCTTC.

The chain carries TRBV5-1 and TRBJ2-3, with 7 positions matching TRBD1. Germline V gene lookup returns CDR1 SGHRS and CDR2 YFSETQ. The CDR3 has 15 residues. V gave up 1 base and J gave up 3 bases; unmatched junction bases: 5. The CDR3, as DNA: TGCGCCAGCAGCTTGCGTGACAGGGAAACAGATACGCAGTATTTT. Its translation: CASSLRDRETDTQYF.